This entry concerns a single T cell receptor beta chain. As yet, its antigen is unknown. The source of the sample is a study of Ad26.COV2.S vaccination and SARS-CoV-2 variants. Study as a whole: The donor participated in the COV1001 trial, in its Ad26.COV2.S arm. Each vaccinee took Ad26.COV2.S intramuscularly, once or twice 56 days apart. Study-level results: CD8+ and CD4+ T cells specific for spike reportedly responded with substantial breadth after vaccination. TCR breadth and depth analyses may have underestimated total T cell responses.

Assay: immunoSEQ multiplex PCR; the TCRdb copy retains only in-frame clones and omits some. This sample has approximately 410,000 clones, with about nine tenths found just once. V was shortened by 0 bases and J by 3 bases, with 12 bases between the two germline ends. The CDR3 is made up of 16 amino acids. CDR1 and CDR2 from the germline V gene are LGHNA and YSLEER. Treatment of the sample: some 20 received Ad26.COV2.S at low or high dose, single or two shots; 5 received placebo; per-sample allocation not given. Sampling was done on day 63 after the first vaccine or placebo injection. The gene calls are TRBV4-3 and TRBJ1-5, with D unclear. The input for sequencing was peripheral blood, taken in a trial of Ad26.COV2.S vaccine versus placebo. The sequence came from a person aged 18-60 years who received the Ad26.COV2.S COVID-19 vaccine or a placebo. The CDR3 sequence: CASSQDRIQLNQPQHF. The CDR3 DNA follows: TGCGCCAGCAGCCAAGATCGGATACAGCTCAATCAGCCCCAGCATTTT.